The clone carrying this T cell receptor (beta chain) has a count of ten or more. MiXCR, applied by TCRdb to the 5' RACE reads, yields one record per CDR3 protein. The sample lists 25,000 to 35,000 distinct CDR3 sequences; about a sixth were seen once. This record belongs to a study of neurological immune-mediated disorders. Time point specified: technical triplicate 3. Sorted libraries came from some 1 million CD4+ or CD8+ T cells. This TCR derives from a female donor with HTLV-1-associated myelopathy (HAM/TSP). What was sequenced was CD4+ T cells from blood.

CDR3 sequence (DNA): TGTGCCAGCAGCCAAGATAGGGGACGGAATCAGCCCCAGCATTTT. The encoded protein is CASSQDRGRNQPQHF. This chain connects TRBV4-2 to TRBJ1-5; tentatively, D is TRBD1 (5 bases). The CDR3 sequence is 15 residues long. Germline V lookup: CDR1 LGHNA, CDR2 YNFKEQ. Trimming pared 0 bases from V and 4 bases from J, leaving 10 bases between.